This is a list of T cell receptor beta chains from one sample in a study of T cell repertoires in aging, cancer and after chemotherapy. TCRdb fed the multiplex PCR reads into MiXCR, producing one record per CDR3 protein. Of thousands of distinct CDR3 sequences listed, 23% were seen once; the top ten hold about an eighth. Sequenced material: blood. Source of these receptors: a human donor with a blood cancer. The donor label of this sample is uncertain. Each CDR3 is given with its conserved first and last residue. The order of the fields is D gene, V gene, clone size, J gene, CDR3 DNA, CDR3 protein. D genes are given only for firm matches. Clone size is stated in some rows and not others, as once, few, many or a class when expanded.

>-|TRBV11-1|-|TRBJ2-7
TGTGCCAGCAGCTTAAGTAGGTGGGGTGGTGGAGCTGGATACGAGCAGTACTTC
CASSLSRWGGGAGYEQYF
>-|TRBV11-2|-|TRBJ2-3
TGTGCCAGCAGCCGGACTTTTAGCACAGATACGCAGTATTTT
CASSRTFSTDTQYF
>-|TRBV14|few|TRBJ2-3
TGTGCCAGCAGCCAACACCGGAAGCAGTATTTT
CASSQHRKQYF
>TRBD1|TRBV20-1|-|TRBJ1-1
TGCAGTGCTAGGAGCCTGGACAGGGAGACTGAAGCTTTCTTT
CSARSLDRETEAFF
>TRBD1|TRBV15|few|TRBJ2-5
TGTGCCACCAGCTGGGGACAGGGTAGACAAGAGACCCAGTACTTC
CATSWGQGRQETQYF
>TRBD2|TRBV6-5|-|TRBJ2-1
TGTGCCAGCAGTTACCCGGGACTAGCGGGAGGCACCTCCTACAATGAGCAGTTCTTC
CASSYPGLAGGTSYNEQFF
>TRBD1|TRBV6-4|-|TRBJ1-1
TGTGCCAGCAGCCTTACAGGGGAGACTGAAGCTTTCTTT
CASSLTGETEAFF
>-|TRBV30|medium-sized|TRBJ2-3
TGTGCCTGGAGTCTAGACGGGACTCCCACAGATACGCAGTATTTT
CAWSLDGTPTDTQYF
>TRBD2|TRBV5-1|-|TRBJ2-1
TGCGCCAGCAGCTGGGGACTAGCGGGGGACCTTGAATCCAATGAGCAGTTCTTC
CASSWGLAGDLESNEQFF
>TRBD1|TRBV6-1|many|TRBJ1-5
TGTGCCACCGTGGACAGGGGAAATCAGCCCCAGCATTTT
CATVDRGNQPQHF
>TRBD1|TRBV30|many|TRBJ1-4
TGTGCCTGGAGTTATGGACAGGGGGCAACTAATGAAAAACTGTTTTTT
CAWSYGQGATNEKLFF
>-|TRBV30|-|TRBJ1-1
TGTGCCTGGAGTGTAGCAGGGGCGGGGGTGAACACTGAAGCTTTCTTT
CAWSVAGAGVNTEAFF
>-|TRBV30|-|TRBJ1-1
TGTGCCTGGAGTGTAGAACAGAACACTGAAGCTTTCTTT
CAWSVEQNTEAFF
>TRBD2|TRBV20-1|few|TRBJ2-7
TGCAGTGCGGAACAATTAGCGGGACCCTTCTACGAGCAGTACTTC
CSAEQLAGPFYEQYF
>-|TRBV20-1|-|TRBJ2-7
TGCAGTGCTCTGGAGGGGGCGCCGCCCTACGAGCAGTACTTC
CSALEGAPPYEQYF
>TRBD2|TRBV30|medium-sized|TRBJ2-3
TGTGCCCGGGGGGGTGATACGCAGTATTTT
CARGGDTQYF
>TRBD2|TRBV5-1|-|TRBJ2-7
TGCGCCAGCAGCTTGGCCACGGCGGGAGGTCTGAACGAGCAGTACTTC
CASSLATAGGLNEQYF
>-|TRBV23-1|-|TRBJ2-2
TGCGCCAGCAGCGGGGAGTCGAACACCGGGGAGCTGTTTTTT
CASSGESNTGELFF
>-|TRBV11-1|medium-sized|TRBJ2-1
TGTGCCAGCAGCTTAGTGGAAATAGGAGGCCCAGGCTCCTACAATGAGCAGTTCTTC
CASSLVEIGGPGSYNEQFF
>-|TRBV29-1|medium-sized|TRBJ2-1
TGCAGCGTAGATAAGGACAATGAGCAGTTCTTC
CSVDKDNEQFF
>-|TRBV18|few|TRBJ2-5
TGTGCCAGCTCAGAAGAGACCCAGTACTTC
CASSEETQYF
>-|TRBV5-4|many|TRBJ2-7
TGTGCCAGCAGCCCCGGACTCGAATCGAAGTACGAGCAGTACTTC
CASSPGLESKYEQYF
>TRBD1|TRBV10-3|few|TRBJ1-4
TGTGCCAGCCAGGGGGAAGGGAGTGAAAAACTGTTTTTT
CASQGEGSEKLFF
>-|TRBV27|many|TRBJ1-2
TGTGCCAGCAGTTCCTTCGGCTTTAACTATGGCTACACCTTC
CASSSFGFNYGYTF
>TRBD1|TRBV13|few|TRBJ1-1
TGTGCCAGAAGCTTTGGACAGGGGTACACTGAAGCTTTCTTT
CARSFGQGYTEAFF
>-|TRBV6-5|medium-sized|TRBJ2-2
TGTGCCAGCAGTTACCTCCTCGCCGGCGCCCGGGGGACCGGGGAGCTGTTTTTT
CASSYLLAGARGTGELFF
>TRBD1|TRBV6-1|few|TRBJ2-7
TGTGCCAGCAGTTGGGACAGGGTCCACGAGCAGTACTTC
CASSWDRVHEQYF
>TRBD1|TRBV19|medium-sized|TRBJ2-1
TGTGCCAGCAACTCAGGGGGCAATGAGCAGTTCTTC
CASNSGGNEQFF
>-|TRBV30|few|TRBJ1-1
TGTGCTGGAAAGGTGGACACTGAAGCTTTCTTT
CAGKVDTEAFF
>TRBD1|TRBV20-1|-|TRBJ1-6
TGCAGTGCTAGACCGGGACAGGGATCACCCCTCCACTTT
CSARPGQGSPLHF
>TRBD2|TRBV7-2|few|TRBJ2-7
TGTGCCAGCAGCTCCTGGGGACTAGCGGATTACGAGCAGTACTTC
CASSSWGLADYEQYF
>-|TRBV12-3/TRBV12-4|-|TRBJ2-7
TGTGCCAGCAGTTCTTCCGGGACGGAGTACGAGCAGTACTTC
CASSSSGTEYEQYF
>-|TRBV6-2/TRBV6-3|many|TRBJ2-7
TGTGCCAGCGCAAGGACTGCCTACGAGCAGTACTTC
CASARTAYEQYF
>-|TRBV27|many|TRBJ1-5
TGTGCCAGCAGTTCCTCGGCCGTCGGGTTTCAGCCCCAGCATTTT
CASSSSAVGFQPQHF
>-|TRBV20-1|few|TRBJ2-3
TGCAGTGCTAGCGCTAGCGTGGCAGATACGCAGTATTTT
CSASASVADTQYF
>-|TRBV7-9|medium-sized|TRBJ2-1
TGTGCCAGCCATGGAGCGGTTTCCAATGAGCAGTTCTTC
CASHGAVSNEQFF
>TRBD2|TRBV29-1|-|TRBJ2-1
TGCAGCGTTGAAGGACTAGCGGGAGGGCGTGAGCAGTTCTTC
CSVEGLAGGREQFF
>-|TRBV18|-|TRBJ2-7
TGTGCCAGCTCACCTATCCGGGACGGAACCTACGAGCAGTACTTC
CASSPIRDGTYEQYF
>-|TRBV6-6|-|TRBJ2-1
TGTGCCAGCAGAAACGATGGGACCGTCAATGAGCAGTTCTTC
CASRNDGTVNEQFF
>-|TRBV27|medium-sized|TRBJ2-3
TGTGCCAGCCACCGGGGGTCTGCGCAGTATTTT
CASHRGSAQYF
>-|TRBV5-1|few|TRBJ1-1
TGCGCCAGCAGCTTGGCGGGACAACCGAACACTGAAGCTTTCTTT
CASSLAGQPNTEAFF
>TRBD1|TRBV24-1|-|TRBJ1-3
TGTGCCCCTGAACAGGGGAGCTCTGGAAACACCATATATTTT
CAPEQGSSGNTIYF
>TRBD1|TRBV13|few|TRBJ1-2
TGTGCCAGCAGCTTAGGGACAGGGACTCTCTATGGCTACACCTTC
CASSLGTGTLYGYTF
>-|TRBV14|-|TRBJ1-1
TGTGCCAGCAGCCAAGACAGGGGATGGACTGAAGCTTTCTTT
CASSQDRGWTEAFF
>-|TRBV27|-|TRBJ1-1
TGTGCCAGCAGTTTTCAGGGTATGAACACTGAAGCTTTCTTT
CASSFQGMNTEAFF
>-|TRBV18|medium-sized|TRBJ2-2
TGTGCCAGCTCAACTAAAAGGAACACCGGGGAGCTGTTTTTT
CASSTKRNTGELFF
>-|TRBV24-1|once|TRBJ2-3
TGTGCCACCAGTAAGAGCACAGATACGCAGTATTTT
CATSKSTDTQYF
>-|TRBV29-1|medium-sized|TRBJ1-1
TGCAGCGTCCCTATAGGGGGAACAGCTTTCTTT
CSVPIGGTAFF
>-|TRBV12-3/TRBV12-4|few|TRBJ1-2
TGTGCCAGCAGAGGAACGGGGATTGGGGGGAACTATGGCTACACCTTC
CASRGTGIGGNYGYTF
>-|TRBV5-5|-|TRBJ1-5
TGTGCCAGCAGCTGGGGGGGGGACGGCAATCAGCCCCAGCATTTT
CASSWGGDGNQPQHF
>-|TRBV7-9|few|TRBJ2-3
TGTGCCAGCAGGATTCTTAGGCGGATGAACCCTACAGATACGCAGTATTTT
CASRILRRMNPTDTQYF